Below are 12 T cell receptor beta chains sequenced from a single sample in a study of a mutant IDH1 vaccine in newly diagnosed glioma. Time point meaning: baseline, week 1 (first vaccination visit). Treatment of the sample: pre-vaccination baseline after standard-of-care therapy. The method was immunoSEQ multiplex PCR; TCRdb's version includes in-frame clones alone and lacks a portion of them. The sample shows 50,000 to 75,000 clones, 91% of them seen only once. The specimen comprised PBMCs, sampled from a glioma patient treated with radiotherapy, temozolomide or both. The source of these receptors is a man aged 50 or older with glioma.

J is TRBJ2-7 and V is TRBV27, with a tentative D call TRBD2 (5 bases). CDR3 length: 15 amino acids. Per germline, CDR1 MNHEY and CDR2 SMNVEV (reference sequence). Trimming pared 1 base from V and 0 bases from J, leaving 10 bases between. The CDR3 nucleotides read TGTGCCAGCAGTTTATTGATGGGGAGCTCCTACGAGCAGTACTTC. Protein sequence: CASSLLMGSSYEQYF.

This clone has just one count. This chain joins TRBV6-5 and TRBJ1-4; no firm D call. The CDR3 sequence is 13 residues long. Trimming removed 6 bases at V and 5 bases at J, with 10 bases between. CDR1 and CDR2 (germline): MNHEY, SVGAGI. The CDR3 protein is CASSLFRNEKLFF. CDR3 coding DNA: TGTGCCAGCAGCCTGTTCCGGAATGAAAAACTGTTTTTT.

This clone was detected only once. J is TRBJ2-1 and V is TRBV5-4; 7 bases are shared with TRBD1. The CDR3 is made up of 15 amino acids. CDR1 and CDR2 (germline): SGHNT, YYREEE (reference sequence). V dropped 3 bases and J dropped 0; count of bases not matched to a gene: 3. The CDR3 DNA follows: TGTGCCAGCAGCTCGACAGGGAGCTCCTACAATGAGCAGTTCTTC. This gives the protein CASSSTGSSYNEQFF.

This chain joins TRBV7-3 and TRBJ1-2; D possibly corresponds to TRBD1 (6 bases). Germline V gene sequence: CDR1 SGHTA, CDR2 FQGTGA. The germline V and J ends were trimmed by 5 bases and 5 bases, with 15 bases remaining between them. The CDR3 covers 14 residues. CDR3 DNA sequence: TGTGCCAGCAGCCCGGGCAGGGGAGCGTATGGCTACACCTTC. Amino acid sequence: CASSPGRGAYGYTF.

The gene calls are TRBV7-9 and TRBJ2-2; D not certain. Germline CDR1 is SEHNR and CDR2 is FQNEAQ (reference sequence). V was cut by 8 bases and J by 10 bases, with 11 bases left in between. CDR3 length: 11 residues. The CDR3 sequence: CASGSNSELFF. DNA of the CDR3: TGTGCCAGCGGGTCCAACTCGGAGCTGTTTTTT.

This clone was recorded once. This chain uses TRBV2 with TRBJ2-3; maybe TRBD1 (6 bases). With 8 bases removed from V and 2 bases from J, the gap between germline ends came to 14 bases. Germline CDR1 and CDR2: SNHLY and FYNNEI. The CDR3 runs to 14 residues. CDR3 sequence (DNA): TGTGCCAGCGGGACGGCAGGGGCCACAGATACGCAGTATTTT. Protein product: CASGTAGATDTQYF.

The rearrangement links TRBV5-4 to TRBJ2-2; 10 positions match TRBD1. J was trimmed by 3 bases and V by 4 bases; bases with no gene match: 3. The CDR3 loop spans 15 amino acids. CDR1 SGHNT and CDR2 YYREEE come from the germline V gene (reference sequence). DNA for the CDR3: TGTGCCAGCAGCCCGGACAGGGGGTACACCGGGGAGCTGTTTTTT. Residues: CASSPDRGYTGELFF. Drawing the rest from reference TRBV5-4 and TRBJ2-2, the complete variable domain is ETGVTQSPTHLIKTRGQQVTLRCSSQSGHNTVSWYQQALGQGPQFIFQYYREEENGRGNFPPRFSGLQFPNYSSELNVNALELDDSALYLCASSPDRGYTGELFFGEGSRLTVL.

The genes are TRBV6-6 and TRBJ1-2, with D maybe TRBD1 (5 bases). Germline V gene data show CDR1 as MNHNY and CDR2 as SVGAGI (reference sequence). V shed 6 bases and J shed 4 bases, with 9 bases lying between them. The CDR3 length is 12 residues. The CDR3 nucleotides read TGTGCCAGCAGCCGTGACAGCTATGGCTACACCTTC. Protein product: CASSRDSYGYTF.

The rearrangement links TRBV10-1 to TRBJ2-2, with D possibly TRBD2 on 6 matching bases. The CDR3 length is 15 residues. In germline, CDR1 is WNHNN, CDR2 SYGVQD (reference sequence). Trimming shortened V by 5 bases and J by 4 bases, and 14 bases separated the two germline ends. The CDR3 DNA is TGCGCCAGCAGTCCGAACTGGGGAGGCACCGGGGAGCTGTTTTTT. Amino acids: CASSPNWGGTGELFF.

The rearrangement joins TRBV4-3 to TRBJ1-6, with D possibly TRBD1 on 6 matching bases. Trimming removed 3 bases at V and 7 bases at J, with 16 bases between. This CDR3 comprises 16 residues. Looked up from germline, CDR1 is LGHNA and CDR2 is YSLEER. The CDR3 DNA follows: TGCGCCAGCAGCCAGACACAGGGTCCCCTCAATTCACCCCTCCACTTT. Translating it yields CASSQTQGPLNSPLHF.

The CDR3 nucleotides are TGTGCCAGCAGTGACGGACCGGTGGCCTATGGCTACACCTTC. Amino acid sequence: CASSDGPVAYGYTF. The chain uses TRBV2 and TRBJ1-2, with D hard to call. V was trimmed by 3 bases and J by 4 bases, leaving 12 bases between them. The CDR3 length is 14 residues. CDR1 and CDR2 (germline): SNHLY, FYNNEI.

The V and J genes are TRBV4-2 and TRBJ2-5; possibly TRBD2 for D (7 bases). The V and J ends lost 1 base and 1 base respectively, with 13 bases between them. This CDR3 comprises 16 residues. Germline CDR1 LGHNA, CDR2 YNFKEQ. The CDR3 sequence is CASSQVRRGLQETQYF. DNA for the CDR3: TGTGCCAGCAGCCAAGTGAGGCGGGGGCTCCAAGAGACCCAGTACTTC.